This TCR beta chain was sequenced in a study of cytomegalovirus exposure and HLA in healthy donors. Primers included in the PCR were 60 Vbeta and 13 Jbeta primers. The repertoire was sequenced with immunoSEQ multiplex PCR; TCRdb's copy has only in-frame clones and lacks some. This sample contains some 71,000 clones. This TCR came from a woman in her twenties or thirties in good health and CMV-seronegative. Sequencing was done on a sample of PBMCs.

The CDR3 spells CSVEVGILEQYF. DNA for the CDR3: TGCAGCGTTGAAGTCGGGATCCTCGAGCAGTACTTC. V usage is TRBV29-1 and J usage is TRBJ2-7; possible D gene TRBD2, 5 bases. CDR1 and CDR2 from the germline V gene are SQVTM and ANQGSEA. Trimming removed 1 base at V and 6 bases at J, with 10 bases between. The CDR3 has 12 amino acids.